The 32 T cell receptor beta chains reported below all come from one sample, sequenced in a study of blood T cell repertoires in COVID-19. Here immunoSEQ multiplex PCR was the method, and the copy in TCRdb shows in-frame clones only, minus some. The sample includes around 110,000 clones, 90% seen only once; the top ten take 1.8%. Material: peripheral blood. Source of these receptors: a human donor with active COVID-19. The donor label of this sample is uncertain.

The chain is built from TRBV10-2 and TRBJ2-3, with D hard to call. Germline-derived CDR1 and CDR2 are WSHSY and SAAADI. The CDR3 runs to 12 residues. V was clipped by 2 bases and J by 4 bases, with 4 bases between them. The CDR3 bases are TGCGCCAGCAGTGAGCGTGCAGATACGCAGTATTTT. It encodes CASSERADTQYF.

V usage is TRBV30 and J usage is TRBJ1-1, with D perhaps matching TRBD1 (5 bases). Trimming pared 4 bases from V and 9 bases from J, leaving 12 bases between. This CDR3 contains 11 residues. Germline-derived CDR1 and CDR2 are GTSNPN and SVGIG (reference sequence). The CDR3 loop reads CAWTDGGKAFF. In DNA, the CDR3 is TGTGCCTGGACCGACGGGGGGAAAGCTTTCTTT.

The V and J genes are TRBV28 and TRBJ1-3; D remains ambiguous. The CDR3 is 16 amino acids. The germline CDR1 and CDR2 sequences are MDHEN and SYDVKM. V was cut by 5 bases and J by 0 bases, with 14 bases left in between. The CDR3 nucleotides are TGTGCCAGCAGTCTAAAACCACTCGCCTCTGGAAACACCATATATTTT. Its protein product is CASSLKPLASGNTIYF.

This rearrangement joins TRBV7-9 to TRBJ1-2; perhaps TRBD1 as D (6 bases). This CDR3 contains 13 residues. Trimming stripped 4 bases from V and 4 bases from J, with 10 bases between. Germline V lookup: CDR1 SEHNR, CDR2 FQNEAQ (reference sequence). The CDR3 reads CASSSVRGYGYTF. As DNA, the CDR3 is TGTGCCAGCAGCTCAGTCAGGGGCTATGGCTACACCTTC.

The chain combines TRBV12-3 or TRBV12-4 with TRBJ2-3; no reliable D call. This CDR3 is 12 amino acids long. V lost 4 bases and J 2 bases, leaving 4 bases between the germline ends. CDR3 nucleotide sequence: TGTGCCAGCAGTTCAGTCACAGATACGCAGTATTTT. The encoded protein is CASSSVTDTQYF.

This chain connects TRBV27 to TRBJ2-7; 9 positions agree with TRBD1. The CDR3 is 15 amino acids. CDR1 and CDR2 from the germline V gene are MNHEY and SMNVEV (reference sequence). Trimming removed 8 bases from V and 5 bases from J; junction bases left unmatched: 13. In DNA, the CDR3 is TGTGCCAGCTCCTTCGGGCGGGACAGGGTCGACGAGCAGTACTTC. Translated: CASSFGRDRVDEQYF.

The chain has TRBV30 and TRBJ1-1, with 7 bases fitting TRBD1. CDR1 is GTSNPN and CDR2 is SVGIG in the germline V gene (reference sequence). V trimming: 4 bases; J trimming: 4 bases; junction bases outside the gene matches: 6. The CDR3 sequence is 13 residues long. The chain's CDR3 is CAWKTQGLTEAFF. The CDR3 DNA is TGTGCCTGGAAAACACAGGGGCTCACTGAAGCTTTCTTT.

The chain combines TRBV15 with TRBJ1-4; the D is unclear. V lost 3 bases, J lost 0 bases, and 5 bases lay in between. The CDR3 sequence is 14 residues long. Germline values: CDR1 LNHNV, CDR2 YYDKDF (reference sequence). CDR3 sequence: CATSRQTTNEKLFF. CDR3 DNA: TGTGCCACCAGCAGGCAGACAACTAATGAAAAACTGTTTTTT.

The CDR3 protein is CASSLVGTGHREKLFF. The CDR3 DNA reads as TGTGCCAGCAGTTTAGTTGGGACAGGGCACAGGGAAAAACTGTTTTTT. The J gene is TRBJ1-4, the V gene TRBV27, with 9 bases that match TRBD1. Losses at the gene ends were 2 bases for V and 8 bases for J; bases not matched to a gene: 9. The CDR3 runs to 16 residues. Germline-derived CDR1 and CDR2 are MNHEY and SMNVEV (reference sequence).

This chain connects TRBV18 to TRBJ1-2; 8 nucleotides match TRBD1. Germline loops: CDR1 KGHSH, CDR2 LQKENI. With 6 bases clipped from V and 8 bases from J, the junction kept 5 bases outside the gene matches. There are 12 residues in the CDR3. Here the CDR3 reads CASSLGQGGYTF. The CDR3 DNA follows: TGTGCCAGCTCGCTAGGACAGGGCGGCTACACCTTC.

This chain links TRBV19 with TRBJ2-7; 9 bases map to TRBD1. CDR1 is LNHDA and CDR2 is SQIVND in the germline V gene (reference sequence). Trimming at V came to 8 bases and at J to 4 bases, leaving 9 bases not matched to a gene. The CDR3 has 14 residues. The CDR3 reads CASGPGQGKYEQYF. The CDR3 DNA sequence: TGTGCCAGTGGGCCGGGACAGGGTAAATACGAGCAGTACTTC.

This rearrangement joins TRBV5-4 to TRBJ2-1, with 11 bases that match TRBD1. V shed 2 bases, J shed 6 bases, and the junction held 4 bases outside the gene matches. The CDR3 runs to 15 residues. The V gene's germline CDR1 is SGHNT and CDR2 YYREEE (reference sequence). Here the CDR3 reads CASSFGQGAGNEQFF. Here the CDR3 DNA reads TGTGCCAGCAGCTTCGGACAGGGGGCAGGCAATGAGCAGTTCTTC.

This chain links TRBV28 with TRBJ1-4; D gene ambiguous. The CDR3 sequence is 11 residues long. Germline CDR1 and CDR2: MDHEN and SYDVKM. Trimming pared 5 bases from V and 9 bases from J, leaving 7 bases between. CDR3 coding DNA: TGTGCCAGCAGTCCCGGGAAAAAACTGTTTTTT. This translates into CASSPGKKLFF.

The CDR3 spells CASSLQTSGAGRLNEQFF. The CDR3 nucleotides are TGTGCCAGCTCACTGCAAACCTCGGGAGCGGGGCGTTTGAATGAGCAGTTCTTC. The chain joins TRBV18 to TRBJ2-1; 7 nucleotides agree with TRBD2. V lost 4 bases to trimming and J lost 7 bases; unmatched junction nucleotides: 19. Germline assignment: CDR1 KGHSH and CDR2 LQKENI. The CDR3 loop spans 18 amino acids. The whole variable domain, filled in from reference TRBV18 and TRBJ2-1, reads NAGVMQNPRHLVRRRGQEARLRCSPMKGHSHVYWYRQLPEEGLKFMVYLQKENIIDESGMPKERFSAEFPKEGPSILRIQQVVRGDSAAYFCASSLQTSGAGRLNEQFFGPGTRLTVL.

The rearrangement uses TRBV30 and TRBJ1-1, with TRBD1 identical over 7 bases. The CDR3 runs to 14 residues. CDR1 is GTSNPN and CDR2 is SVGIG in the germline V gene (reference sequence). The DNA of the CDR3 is TGTTCTAGCCGACAGGGTCAAGTGAACACTGAAGCTTTCTTT. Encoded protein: CSSRQGQVNTEAFF.

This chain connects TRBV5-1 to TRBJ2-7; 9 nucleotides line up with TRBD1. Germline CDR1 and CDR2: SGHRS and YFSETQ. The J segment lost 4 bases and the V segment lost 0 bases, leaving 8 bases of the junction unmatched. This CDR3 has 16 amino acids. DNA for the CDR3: TGCGCCAGCAGCTTGGCCGGGACAGGGAATTCTTACGAGCAGTACTTC. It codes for CASSLAGTGNSYEQYF.

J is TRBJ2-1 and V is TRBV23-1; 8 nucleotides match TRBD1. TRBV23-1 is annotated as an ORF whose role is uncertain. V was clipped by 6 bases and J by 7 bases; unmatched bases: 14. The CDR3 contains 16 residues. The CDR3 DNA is TGCGCCAGCAGCCTTGCCCGGGACAGGATTCATAATGAGCAGTTCTTC. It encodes CASSLARDRIHNEQFF.

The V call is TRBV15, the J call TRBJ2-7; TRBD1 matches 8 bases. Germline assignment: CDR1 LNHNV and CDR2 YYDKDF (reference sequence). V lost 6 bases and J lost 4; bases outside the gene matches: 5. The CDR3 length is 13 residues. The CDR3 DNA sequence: TGTGCCACCAGTCCGGACAGGGTTTACGAGCAGTACTTC. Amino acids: CATSPDRVYEQYF.

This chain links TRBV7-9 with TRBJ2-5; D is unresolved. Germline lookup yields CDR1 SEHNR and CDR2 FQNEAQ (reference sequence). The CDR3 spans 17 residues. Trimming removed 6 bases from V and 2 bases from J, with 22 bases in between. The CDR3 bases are TGTGCCAGCAGGTGGATCTTGGGCAGCCTTACTCAAGAGACCCAGTACTTC. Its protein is CASRWILGSLTQETQYF.

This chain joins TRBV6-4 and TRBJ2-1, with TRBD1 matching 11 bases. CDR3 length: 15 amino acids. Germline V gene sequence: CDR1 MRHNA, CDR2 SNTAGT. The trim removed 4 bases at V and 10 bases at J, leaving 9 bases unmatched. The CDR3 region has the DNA TGTGCCAGCAGTGTCACAAGGACAGGGGGCGGGGAGCAGTTCTTC. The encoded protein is CASSVTRTGGGEQFF.

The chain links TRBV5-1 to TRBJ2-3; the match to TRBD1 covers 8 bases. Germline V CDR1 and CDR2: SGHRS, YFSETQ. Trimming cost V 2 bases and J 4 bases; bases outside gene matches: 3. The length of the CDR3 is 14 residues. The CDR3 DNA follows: TGCGCCAGCAGCTTTCGGACAGGGCCAGATACGCAGTATTTT. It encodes CASSFRTGPDTQYF. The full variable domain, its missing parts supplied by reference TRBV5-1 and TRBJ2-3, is KAGVTQTPRYLIKTRGQQVTLSCSPISGHRSVSWYQQTPGQGLQFLFEYFSETQRNKGNFPGRFSGRQFSNSRSEMNVSTLELGDSALYLCASSFRTGPDTQYFGPGTRLTVL.

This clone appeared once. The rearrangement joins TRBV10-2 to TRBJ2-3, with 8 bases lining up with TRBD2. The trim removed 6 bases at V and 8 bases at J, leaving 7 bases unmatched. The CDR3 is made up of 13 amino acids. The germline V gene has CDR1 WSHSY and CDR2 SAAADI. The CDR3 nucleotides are TGCGCCAGCAGCACGGGGGGGGCCGGTACGCAGTATTTT. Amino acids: CASSTGGAGTQYF.

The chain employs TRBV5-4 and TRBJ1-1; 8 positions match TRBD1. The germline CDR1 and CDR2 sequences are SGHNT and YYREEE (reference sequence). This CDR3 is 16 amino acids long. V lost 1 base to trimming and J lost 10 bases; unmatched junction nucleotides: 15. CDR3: CASSLSPRTGKKRAFF. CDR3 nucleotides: TGTGCCAGCAGCTTGAGCCCCCGGACAGGGAAGAAAAGAGCTTTCTTT.

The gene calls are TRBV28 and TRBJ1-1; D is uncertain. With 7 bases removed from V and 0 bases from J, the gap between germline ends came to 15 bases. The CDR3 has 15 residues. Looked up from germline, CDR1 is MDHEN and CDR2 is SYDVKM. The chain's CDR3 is CASNLLRGVNTEAFF. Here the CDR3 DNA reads TGTGCCAGCAACCTATTACGGGGTGTGAACACTGAAGCTTTCTTT. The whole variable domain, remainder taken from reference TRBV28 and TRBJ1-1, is DVKVTQSSRYLVKRTGEKVFLECVQDMDHENMFWYRQDPGLGLRLIYFSYDVKMKEKGDIPEGYSVSREKKERFSLILESASTNQTSMYLCASNLLRGVNTEAFFGQGTRLTVV.

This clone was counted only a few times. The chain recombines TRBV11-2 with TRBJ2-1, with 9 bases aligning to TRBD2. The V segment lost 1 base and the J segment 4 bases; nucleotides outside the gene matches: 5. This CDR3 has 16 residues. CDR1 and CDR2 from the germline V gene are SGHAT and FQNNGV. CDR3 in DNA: TGTGCCAGCAGCTTAGGGAATAGCGGGAGTTACAATGAGCAGTTCTTC. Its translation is CASSLGNSGSYNEQFF.

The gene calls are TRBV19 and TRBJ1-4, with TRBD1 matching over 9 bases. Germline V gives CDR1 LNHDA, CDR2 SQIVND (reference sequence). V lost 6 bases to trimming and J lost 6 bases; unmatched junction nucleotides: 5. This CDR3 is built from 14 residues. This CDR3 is CASSPDRGDEKLFF. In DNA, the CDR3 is TGTGCCAGTAGCCCTGACAGGGGGGATGAAAAACTGTTTTTT.

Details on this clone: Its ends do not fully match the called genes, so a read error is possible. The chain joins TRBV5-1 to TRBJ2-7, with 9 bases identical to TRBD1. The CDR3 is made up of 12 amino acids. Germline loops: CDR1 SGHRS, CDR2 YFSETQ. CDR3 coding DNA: TGCGCCAGCAGCTTGCTTTCCGGGACAGGGCACTTC. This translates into CASSLLSGTGHF.

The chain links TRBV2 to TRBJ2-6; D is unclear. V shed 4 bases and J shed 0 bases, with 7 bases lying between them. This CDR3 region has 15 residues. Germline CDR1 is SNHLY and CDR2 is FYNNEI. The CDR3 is CASSVRSSGANVLTF. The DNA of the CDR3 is TGTGCCAGCAGTGTGAGGAGCTCTGGGGCCAACGTCCTGACTTTC.

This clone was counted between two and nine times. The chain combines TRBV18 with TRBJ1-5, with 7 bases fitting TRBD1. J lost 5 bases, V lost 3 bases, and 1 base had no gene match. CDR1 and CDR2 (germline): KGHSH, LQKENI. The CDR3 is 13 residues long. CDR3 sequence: CASSPDRDQPQHF. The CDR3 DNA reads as TGTGCCAGCTCACCTGACAGGGATCAGCCCCAGCATTTT.

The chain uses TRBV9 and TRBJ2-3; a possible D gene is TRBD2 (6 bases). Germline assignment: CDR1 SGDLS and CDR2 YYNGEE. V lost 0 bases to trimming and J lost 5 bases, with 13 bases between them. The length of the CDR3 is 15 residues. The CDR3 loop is CASSVGTKELDTQYF. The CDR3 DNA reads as TGTGCCAGCAGCGTAGGGACTAAGGAGTTAGATACGCAGTATTTT.

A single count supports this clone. This chain's CDR3 is CASSTTRAETQYF. CDR3 bases: TGCGCCAGCAGCACCACTAGAGCAGAGACCCAGTACTTC. V and J are TRBV5-1 and TRBJ2-5; a possible D gene is TRBD2 (5 bases). This CDR3 region has 13 residues. Germline CDR1 and CDR2: SGHRS and YFSETQ. The ends were cut back, 4 bases at V and 4 bases at J, with 11 bases in the middle.

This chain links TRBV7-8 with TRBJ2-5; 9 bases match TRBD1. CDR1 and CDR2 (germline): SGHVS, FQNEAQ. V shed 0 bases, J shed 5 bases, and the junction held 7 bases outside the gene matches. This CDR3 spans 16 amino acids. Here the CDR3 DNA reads TGTGCCAGCAGCTTAGCGTCCGGGACAGGGACCGAGACCCAGTACTTC. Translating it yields CASSLASGTGTETQYF. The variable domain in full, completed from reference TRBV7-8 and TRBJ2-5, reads GAGVSQSPRYKVAKRGQDVALRCDPISGHVSLFWYQQALGQGPEFLTYFQNEAQLDKSGLPSDRFFAERPEGSVSTLKIQRTQQEDSAVYLCASSLASGTGTETQYFGPGTRLLVL.